This T cell receptor (beta chain) derives from a study of shared clonotypes between healthy human individuals. Assay used: immunoSEQ multiplex PCR; TCRdb lists only in-frame clones, some missing. The table includes over 2 million clones, 95% detected once. Germline loops: CDR1 MGHRA, CDR2 YSYEKL. The CDR3 sequence is 14 residues long. The V gene lost 4 bases and the J gene lost 1 base, with 8 bases spanning the gap. This chain links TRBV4-1 with TRBJ1-5; tentatively, D is TRBD1 (6 bases). The receptor's source is a man between 18 and 35 years old in good health. Material for sequencing was naive CD4+ T cells sorted from blood. Described subset: CD45RA+ positively selected. This chain's CDR3 is CASSRTGSNQPQHF. DNA of the CDR3: TGCGCCAGCAGCCGAACAGGGAGCAATCAGCCCCAGCATTTT.